The 30 T cell receptor beta chains below come from one sample, sequenced in a study of T cell changes during pregnancy in multiple sclerosis. Sequenced by immunoSEQ multiplex PCR; TCRdb stores in-frame clones only, minus some. The sample lists roughly 23,000 clones, 70% to 90% seen once, with about 1% in the top ten. Sequenced material: CD4+ T cells from peripheral blood mononuclear cells, taken in the second trimester of pregnancy. Receptor source: a female donor in good health, enrolled as a control in a pregnancy study.

This chain connects TRBV2 to TRBJ2-4; TRBD2 might be the D (5 bases). From germline, CDR1 is SNHLY and CDR2 FYNNEI. V lost 7 bases and J 6 bases, leaving 16 bases between the germline ends. This CDR3 is 14 amino acids long. CDR3 region: CASKGLQGGNIQYF. The CDR3 nucleotides read TGTGCCAGCAAAGGTTTACAAGGAGGAAACATTCAGTACTTC.

The CDR3 sequence is CASSGTVNQPQHF. The CDR3 DNA reads TGTGCCAGTAGCGGGACTGTCAATCAGCCCCAGCATTTT. The rearrangement uses TRBV19 and TRBJ1-5; perhaps TRBD1 as D (5 bases). Germline lookup yields CDR1 LNHDA and CDR2 SQIVND (reference sequence). The length of the CDR3 is 13 residues. The germline V and J ends were trimmed by 6 bases and 3 bases, with 9 bases remaining between them.

The V and J genes are TRBV19 and TRBJ2-2; 7 bases align to TRBD2. The V gene's germline CDR1 is LNHDA and CDR2 SQIVND (reference sequence). J gave up 7 bases and V 5 bases, and 10 bases lay outside the gene matches. The CDR3 length is 15 residues. DNA of the CDR3: TGTGCCAGTAGTCCTCGGACTAGTCCGGGCGGGGAGCTGTTTTTT. Its protein is CASSPRTSPGGELFF.

The chain couples TRBV5-8 to TRBJ1-6; TRBD1 is a possible D gene (6 bases). CDR1 and CDR2 (germline): SGHTS, YDEGEE. The ends were cut back, 0 bases at V and 10 bases at J, with 11 bases in the middle. The CDR3 spans 14 residues. The CDR3: CASSLGGQGSPLHF. The DNA for the CDR3 is TGTGCCAGCAGCTTGGGGGGGCAAGGCTCACCCCTCCACTTT.

The chain has TRBV29-1 and TRBJ2-2; 12 nucleotides match TRBD2. The CDR3 loop spans 14 amino acids. Germline V gene lookup returns CDR1 SQVTM and CDR2 ANQGSEA. J lost 6 bases, V lost 5 bases, and 4 bases had no gene match. The CDR3 nucleotides are TGCAGCGTTTGGACTAGCGGGACGGCCGGGGAGCTGTTTTTT. It is translated as CSVWTSGTAGELFF.

The chain links TRBV6-1 to TRBJ1-5, with TRBD1 as a possible D gene (5 bases). Per germline, CDR1 MNHNS and CDR2 SASEGT. The CDR3 has 13 amino acids. V shed 3 bases and J shed 7 bases, with 10 bases lying between them. The CDR3 region has the DNA TGTGCCAGCAGTGAGACAGCATGGCAGCCCCAGCATTTT. Its translation: CASSETAWQPQHF.

This chain uses TRBV13 with TRBJ2-7; 9 bases are a match to TRBD1. The germline CDR1 and CDR2 sequences are PRHDT and FYEKMQ (reference sequence). Trimming took 5 bases from V and 2 from J; bases not matched to a gene: 16. There are 18 residues in the CDR3. The CDR3 bases are TGTGCCAGCAGCCGCGCAACGAAGGGACAGGGCGACCCCTACGAGCAGTACTTC. Encoded protein: CASSRATKGQGDPYEQYF.

This sequence joins TRBV4-1 and TRBJ2-5, with 7 bases lining up with TRBD1. There are 15 residues in the CDR3. The germline CDR1 and CDR2 sequences are MGHRA and YSYEKL. The V segment lost 3 bases and the J segment 3 bases; nucleotides outside the gene matches: 7. CDR3 in DNA: TGCGCCAGCAGCCACGCCACCGGGACAGAAGAGACCCAGTACTTC. It is translated as CASSHATGTEETQYF.

This rearrangement joins TRBV5-1 to TRBJ2-1; 14 nucleotides align to TRBD2. Germline values: CDR1 SGHRS, CDR2 YFSETQ. The CDR3 consists of 16 residues. Germline trimming cut 4 bases from V and 9 bases from J; bases unmatched to any gene: 9. The CDR3 here is CASSPLTSGRAGEQFF. Here the CDR3 DNA reads TGCGCCAGCAGCCCCTTGACTAGCGGGAGGGCGGGTGAGCAGTTCTTC.

V is TRBV6-1 and J is TRBJ2-3, with 11 bases fitting TRBD1. The V and J ends lost 3 bases and 4 bases, in that order; junction bases with no gene match: 3. Germline loops: CDR1 MNHNS, CDR2 SASEGT. This CDR3 is built from 15 residues. CDR3 in DNA: TGTGCCAGCAGTGACCGGACAGGGGGCCCAGATACGCAGTATTTT. Translated, it gives CASSDRTGGPDTQYF.

This clone was observed a few times. This chain uses TRBV7-3 with TRBJ1-1, with D possibly matching TRBD1 (5 bases). Looked up from germline, CDR1 is SGHTA and CDR2 is FQGTGA. The CDR3 has 12 amino acids. Between the trimmed V and J ends, which lost 2 bases and 8 bases, there was a span of 9 bases. The CDR3 coding sequence is TGTGCCAGCAGCTTACTTAGGACAGAAGCTTTCTTT. It specifies CASSLLRTEAFF.

There are a few counts of this clone. V and J are TRBV5-6 and TRBJ2-1; 12 bases fit TRBD2. After removal of 4 bases from V and 9 bases from J, the junction contained 14 bases not matched to a gene. The length of the CDR3 is 17 residues. The germline gives CDR1 SGHDT, CDR2 YYEEEE. The DNA for the CDR3 is TGTGCCAGCAGCCGCTGGCTAGCGGGGGGGCCAAATGGTGAGCAGTTCTTC. Its protein is CASSRWLAGGPNGEQFF.

This clone has just a few counts. The chain carries TRBV10-3 and TRBJ1-6; 11 nucleotides line up with TRBD1. V shed 0 bases and J 9 bases; nucleotides not matched to a gene: 1. Germline V gene sequence: CDR1 ENHRY, CDR2 SYGVKD. The CDR3 is 15 residues long. CDR3 sequence: CAISESGQGVSPLHF. The DNA of the CDR3 is TGTGCCATCAGTGAGTCGGGACAGGGGGTTTCACCCCTCCACTTT.

This clone was counted a single time. V and J are TRBV21-1 and TRBJ2-3; the tabulated D call, TRBD1, remains unverified against the DNA. TRBV21-1 is a listed pseudogene. This CDR3 is built from 15 residues. CDR3: CASSKEAGNTDTQYF. The CDR3 DNA reads TGTGCCAGCAGCAAAGAGGCAGGGAACACAGATACGCAGTATTTT.

The rearrangement uses TRBV29-1 and TRBJ1-2; D gene ambiguous. CDR3 size: 12 residues. Germline V gene sequence: CDR1 SQVTM, CDR2 ANQGSEA. The V and J ends lost 5 bases and 4 bases respectively, with 11 bases between them. CDR3 bases: TGCAGCGTTCAGGCCCTGACCTATGGCTACACCTTC. Translated, it gives CSVQALTYGYTF.

V gene TRBV2 combines with J gene TRBJ2-1; 15 bases map to TRBD2. V was pared by 6 bases and J by 6 bases, with 6 bases of the junction left unmatched. Germline V lookup: CDR1 SNHLY, CDR2 FYNNEI. This CDR3 comprises 16 residues. CDR3 amino acids: CASSASGLAGGNEQFF. CDR3 in DNA: TGTGCCAGCAGCGCTTCGGGACTAGCGGGAGGCAATGAGCAGTTCTTC.

This chain links TRBV9 with TRBJ2-5, with 9 bases aligning to TRBD2. Germline V gene lookup returns CDR1 SGDLS and CDR2 YYNGEE. V lost 7 bases to trimming and J lost 2 bases; unmatched junction nucleotides: 6. The CDR3 totals 14 residues. This chain's CDR3 is CASDSGRPQETQYF. The CDR3 region has the DNA TGTGCCAGCGATAGCGGGAGACCTCAAGAGACCCAGTACTTC.

The chain is built from TRBV13 and TRBJ2-3, with a weak D call TRBD2 (5 bases). This CDR3 region has 17 residues. The ends were cut back, 2 bases at V and 0 bases at J, with 15 bases in the middle. From germline, CDR1 is PRHDT and CDR2 FYEKMQ (reference sequence). In DNA form, the CDR3 reads TGTGCCAGCAGCTTAAACGGCGGGCAAGTTAGCACAGATACGCAGTATTTT. Encoded protein: CASSLNGGQVSTDTQYF.

This chain joins TRBV30 and TRBJ2-5; TRBD1 agrees at 8 bases. CDR1 and CDR2 (germline): GTSNPN, SVGIG (reference sequence). This CDR3 is 14 amino acids long. J gave up 1 base and V 7 bases, and 8 bases lay outside the gene matches. The DNA of the CDR3 is TGTGCCTCGGACAGGGTGGGGGTCCAAGAGACCCAGTACTTC. It yields the protein CASDRVGVQETQYF.

In regard to this clone: One junction end does not reproduce the germline sequence, and a read error may be involved. The rearrangement joins TRBV5-1 to TRBJ2-7; 10 nucleotides line up with TRBD2. Germline V gene data show CDR1 as SGHRS and CDR2 as YFSETQ. The CDR3 loop spans 15 amino acids. CDR3: CASSLGLALTYEQYF. CDR3 in DNA: TGCGCCAGCAGTTTGGGACTAGCGCTAACCTACGAGCAGTACTTC. The variable domain in full, with the rest retrieved from reference TRBV5-1 and TRBJ2-7, is KAGVTQTPRYLIKTRGQQVTLSCSPISGHRSVSWYQQTPGQGLQFLFEYFSETQRNKGNFPGRFSGRQFSNSRSEMNVSTLELGDSALYLCASSLGLALTYEQYFGPGTRLTVT.

The gene calls are TRBV7-2 and TRBJ2-6; 11 bases align to TRBD1. J was trimmed by 4 bases and V by 5 bases; bases with no gene match: 4. Per the germline V gene, CDR1 is SGHTA and CDR2 is FQGNSA. This CDR3 has 16 residues. This CDR3 reads CASSTGQGAGANVLTF. In nucleotides, the CDR3 is TGTGCCAGCAGCACTGGACAGGGGGCAGGGGCCAACGTCCTGACTTTC.

The chain joins TRBV6-6 to TRBJ1-1; 10 positions match TRBD1. The CDR3 covers 14 residues. Germline V CDR1 and CDR2: MNHNY, SVGAGI (reference sequence). Trimming at V came to 2 bases and at J to 4 bases, leaving 1 base not matched to a gene. CDR3 sequence: CASSYRTGGTEAFF. DNA of the CDR3: TGTGCCAGCAGTTACCGGACAGGGGGCACTGAAGCTTTCTTT.

This clone has more than one count but fewer than ten. V and J are TRBV5-1 and TRBJ2-3; D gene unclear. V lost 0 bases and J lost 0, with 8 bases in between. This CDR3 has 15 amino acids. Germline CDR1 and CDR2: SGHRS and YFSETQ. The CDR3: CASSLDTSSTDTQYF. The DNA for the CDR3 is TGCGCCAGCAGCTTGGACACGTCTAGCACAGATACGCAGTATTTT. Drawing the rest from reference TRBV5-1 and TRBJ2-3, the complete variable domain is KAGVTQTPRYLIKTRGQQVTLSCSPISGHRSVSWYQQTPGQGLQFLFEYFSETQRNKGNFPGRFSGRQFSNSRSEMNVSTLELGDSALYLCASSLDTSSTDTQYFGPGTRLTVL.

The J gene is TRBJ2-5, the V gene TRBV7-2; TRBD2 is a possible D gene (5 bases). The CDR3 has 12 residues. Trimming stripped 8 bases from V and 1 base from J, with 8 bases between. Germline CDR1 and CDR2: SGHTA and FQGNSA. CDR3: CASGRGQETQYF. In DNA form, the CDR3 reads TGTGCCAGCGGACGGGGCCAAGAGACCCAGTACTTC.

This clone was seen a few times. The same CDR3 also results from other DNA sequences found in this sample. For the CDR3, the DNA is TGTGCCAGCTCGCCTACAGGGAACACTGAAGCTTTCTTT. Protein product: CASSPTGNTEAFF. The chain is built from TRBV18 and TRBJ1-1; D is perhaps TRBD1 (5 bases). Germline V gene data show CDR1 as KGHSH and CDR2 as LQKENI. The V end was cut by 6 bases, the J end by 1 base, with 9 bases between. There are 13 residues in the CDR3. Drawing the rest from reference TRBV18 and TRBJ1-1, the complete variable domain is NAGVMQNPRHLVRRRGQEARLRCSPMKGHSHVYWYRQLPEEGLKFMVYLQKENIIDESGMPKERFSAEFPKEGPSILRIQQVVRGDSAAYFCASSPTGNTEAFFGQGTRLTVV.

DNA of the CDR3: TGTGCCAGCAGCGTAGGGGACAGGACTGAAAAACTGTTTTTT. This encodes CASSVGDRTEKLFF. This sequence joins TRBV9 and TRBJ1-4; 8 bases match TRBD1. The CDR3 extends over 14 amino acids. Germline-derived CDR1 and CDR2 are SGDLS and YYNGEE. The junction had 2 bases not matched to a gene; V was cut back by 0 bases and J by 7 bases.

The chain joins TRBV4-2 to TRBJ1-3; TRBD1 aligns across 9 bases. Per germline, CDR1 LGHNA and CDR2 YNFKEQ. This CDR3 spans 18 amino acids. V lost 0 bases, J lost 4 bases, and 10 bases stayed unmatched. CDR3 coding DNA: TGTGCCAGCAGCCAAGATAGGTTGGGGACAGGGTCCGGAAACACCATATATTTT. This codes for CASSQDRLGTGSGNTIYF.

The chain joins TRBV29-1 to TRBJ1-4, with 9 bases matching TRBD1. V gave up 4 bases and J gave up 8 bases; unmatched junction bases: 5. The CDR3 is 13 residues long. Germline CDR1 is SQVTM and CDR2 is ANQGSEA. For the CDR3, the DNA is TGCAGCGTTGGGGGGACAGGGCAGGAAAAACTGTTTTTT. Its protein product is CSVGGTGQEKLFF.

The chain carries TRBV19 and TRBJ2-4; 7 bases map to TRBD1. Losses at the gene ends were 6 bases for V and 3 bases for J; bases not matched to a gene: 5. The germline CDR1 and CDR2 sequences are LNHDA and SQIVND (reference sequence). CDR3 length: 14 amino acids. The chain's CDR3 is CASRDTGDKNIQYF. The CDR3, as DNA: TGTGCCAGTAGAGATACAGGGGACAAAAACATTCAGTACTTC.

V and J are TRBV19 and TRBJ2-1; 7 bases map to TRBD1. CDR1 LNHDA and CDR2 SQIVND come from the germline V gene (reference sequence). The V and J ends lost 6 bases and 5 bases, in that order; junction bases with no gene match: 10. CDR3 length: 15 amino acids. The CDR3 loop reads CASSPTGTDDNEQFF. DNA for the CDR3: TGTGCCAGTAGCCCGACAGGGACGGATGACAATGAGCAGTTCTTC.